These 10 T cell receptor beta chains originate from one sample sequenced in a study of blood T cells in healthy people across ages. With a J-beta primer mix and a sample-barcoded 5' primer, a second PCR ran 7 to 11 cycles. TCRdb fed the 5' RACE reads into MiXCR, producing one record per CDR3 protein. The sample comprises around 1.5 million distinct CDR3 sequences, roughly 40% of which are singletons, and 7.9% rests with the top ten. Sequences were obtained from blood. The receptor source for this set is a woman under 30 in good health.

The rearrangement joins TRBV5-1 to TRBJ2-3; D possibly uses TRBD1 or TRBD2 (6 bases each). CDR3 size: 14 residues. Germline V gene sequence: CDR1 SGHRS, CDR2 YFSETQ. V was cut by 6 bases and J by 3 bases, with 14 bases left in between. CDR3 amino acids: CASKGGQATDTQYF. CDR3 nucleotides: TGCGCCAGCAAAGGGGGGCAGGCGACAGATACGCAGTATTTT.

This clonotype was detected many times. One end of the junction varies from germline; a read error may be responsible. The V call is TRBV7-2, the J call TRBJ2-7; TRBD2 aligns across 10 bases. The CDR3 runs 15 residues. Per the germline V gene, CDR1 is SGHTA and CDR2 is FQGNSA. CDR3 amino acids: CASSLASGGSYEQYF. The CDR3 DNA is TGTGCCAGCAGTTTAGCTAGCGGGGGATCCTACGAGCAGTACTTC.

CDR3 DNA: TGTGCCAGCATAAGTTCTGGGGGCGCTTCCTACAATGAGCAGTTCTTC. Amino acids: CASISSGGASYNEQFF. This chain connects TRBV6-2 or TRBV6-3 to TRBJ2-1, with D possibly being TRBD1 (6 bases). V lost 7 bases and J lost 1, with 17 bases in between. CDR1 is MNHEY, CDR2 SVGEGT, per germline. The CDR3 covers 16 residues.

The CDR3 sequence: CASGLLPDTQYF. CDR3 DNA: TGTGCCAGTGGACTTCTCCCAGATACGCAGTATTTT. V and J are TRBV27 and TRBJ2-3; tentatively, D is TRBD2 (5 bases). CDR1 is MNHEY and CDR2 is SMNVEV in the germline V gene (reference sequence). CDR3 length: 12 residues. Trimming pared 9 bases from V and 4 bases from J, leaving 11 bases between.

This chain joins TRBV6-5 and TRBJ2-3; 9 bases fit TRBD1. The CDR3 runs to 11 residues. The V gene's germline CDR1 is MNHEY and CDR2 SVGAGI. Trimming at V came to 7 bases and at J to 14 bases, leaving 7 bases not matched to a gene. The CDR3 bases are TGTGCCAGCACCCAAGGGACAGGGTTGTATTTT. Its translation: CASTQGTGLYF.

CDR3 in amino acids: CASSPWNGQADNEQFF. The CDR3 coding sequence is TGCGCCAGCAGCCCCTGGAACGGACAGGCCGACAATGAGCAGTTCTTC. The V gene is TRBV5-1, the J gene TRBJ2-1, with 7 nucleotides matching TRBD1. Germline V lookup: CDR1 SGHRS, CDR2 YFSETQ. V dropped 4 bases and J dropped 5; count of bases not matched to a gene: 12. The length of the CDR3 is 16 residues.

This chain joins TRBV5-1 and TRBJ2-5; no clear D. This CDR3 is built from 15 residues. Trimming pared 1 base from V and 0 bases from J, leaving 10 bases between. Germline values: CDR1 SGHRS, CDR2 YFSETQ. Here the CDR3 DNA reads TGCGCCAGCAGCTTGCAGACTGTAAACCAAGAGACCCAGTACTTC. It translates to CASSLQTVNQETQYF.

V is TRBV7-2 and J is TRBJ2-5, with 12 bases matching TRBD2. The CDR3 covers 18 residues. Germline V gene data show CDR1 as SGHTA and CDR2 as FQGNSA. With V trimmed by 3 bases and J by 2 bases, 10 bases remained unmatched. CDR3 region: CASSFPQGTSGLQETQYF. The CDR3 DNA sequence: TGTGCCAGCAGCTTTCCCCAGGGGACTAGCGGGTTACAAGAGACCCAGTACTTC.

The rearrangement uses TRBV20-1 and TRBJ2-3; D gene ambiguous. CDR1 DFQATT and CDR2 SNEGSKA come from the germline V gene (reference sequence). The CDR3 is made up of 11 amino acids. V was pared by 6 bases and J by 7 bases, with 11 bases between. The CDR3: CSADSGYTQYF. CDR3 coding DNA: TGCAGTGCCGATTCGGGCTATACGCAGTATTTT.

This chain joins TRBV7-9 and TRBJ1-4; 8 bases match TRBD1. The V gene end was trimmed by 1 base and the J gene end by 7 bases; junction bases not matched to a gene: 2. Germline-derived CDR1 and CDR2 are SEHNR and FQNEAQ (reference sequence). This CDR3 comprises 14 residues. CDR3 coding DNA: TGTGCCAGCAGCTTAGGGGACAGGACTGAAAAACTGTTTTTT. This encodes CASSLGDRTEKLFF.